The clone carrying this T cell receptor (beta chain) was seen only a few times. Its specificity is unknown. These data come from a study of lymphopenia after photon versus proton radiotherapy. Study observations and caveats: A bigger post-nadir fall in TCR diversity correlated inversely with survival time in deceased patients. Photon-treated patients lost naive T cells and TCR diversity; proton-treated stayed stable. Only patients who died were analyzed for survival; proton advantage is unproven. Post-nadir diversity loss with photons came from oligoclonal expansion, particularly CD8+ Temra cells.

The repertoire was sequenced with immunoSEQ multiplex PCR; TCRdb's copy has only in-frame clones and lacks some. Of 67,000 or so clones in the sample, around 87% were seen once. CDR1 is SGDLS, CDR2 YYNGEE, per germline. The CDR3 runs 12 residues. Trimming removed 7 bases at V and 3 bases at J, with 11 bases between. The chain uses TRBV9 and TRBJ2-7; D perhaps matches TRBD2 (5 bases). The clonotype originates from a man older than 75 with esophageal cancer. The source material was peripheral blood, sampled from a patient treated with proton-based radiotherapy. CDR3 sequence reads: CASSPGFYEQYF. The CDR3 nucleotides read TGTGCCAGCTCACCGGGATTCTACGAGCAGTACTTC.